These 10 T cell receptor beta chains came from one sample sequenced in a study of blood T cells in healthy people across ages (dated by TCRdb to 2015 to 2017). Library preparation was by 5' RACE. Sequencing used an Illumina HiSeq 2500. A second PCR of roughly 7 to 11 cycles was performed with a sample-barcoded 5' primer and a J-beta primer mix. TCRdb's own reprocessing of the public reads used fastp at Q25 and MiXCR and kept productive beta chains. Every CDR3 protein is listed once, alongside the most common genes and DNA of its rows. For this sample there are 1 million to 1.2 million distinct CDR3 sequences; around two fifths appear just once. Roughly 13% of the sample is in the top ten clones. Sample: blood. These TCRs come from a man between 18 and 35 years old in good health.

This chain links TRBV20-1 with TRBJ2-5; 13 nucleotides align to TRBD2. Trimming cost V 3 bases and J 0 bases; bases outside gene matches: 7. Germline-derived CDR1 and CDR2 are DFQATT and SNEGSKA (reference sequence). The CDR3 sequence is 17 residues long. CDR3 nucleotide sequence: TGCAGTGCTAGCCGACTAGCGGGGGGCCAGTACCAAGAGACCCAGTACTTC. Translating it yields CSASRLAGGQYQETQYF.

The rearrangement links TRBV5-1 to TRBJ1-1; TRBD1 agrees at 10 bases. Trimming took 4 bases from V and 0 from J; bases not matched to a gene: 6. This CDR3 comprises 16 residues. CDR1 and CDR2 from the germline V gene are SGHRS and YFSETQ. The chain's CDR3 is CASSLDRGHMNTEAFF. The CDR3 nucleotides read TGCGCCAGCAGCCTAGACAGGGGGCATATGAACACTGAAGCTTTCTTT. Combining the CDR3 with reference TRBV5-1 and TRBJ1-1 gives the whole variable domain KAGVTQTPRYLIKTRGQQVTLSCSPISGHRSVSWYQQTPGQGLQFLFEYFSETQRNKGNFPGRFSGRQFSNSRSEMNVSTLELGDSALYLCASSLDRGHMNTEAFFGQGTRLTVV.

Only one count was recorded for this clonotype. This rearrangement joins TRBV12-3 or TRBV12-4 to TRBJ2-4, with D possibly being TRBD2 (5 bases). The CDR3 runs to 13 residues. V gave up 3 bases and J gave up 13 bases, with 16 bases separating them. This CDR3 is CASSLGSVWKQYF. As DNA, the CDR3 is TGTGCCAGCAGTTTGGGGAGCGTCTGGAAGCAGTACTTC.

V gene TRBV20-1 combines with J gene TRBJ1-1, with 7 bases that match TRBD1. The V and J ends lost 5 bases and 8 bases, in that order; junction bases with no gene match: 14. Germline V gives CDR1 DFQATT, CDR2 SNEGSKA (reference sequence). The CDR3 spans 14 residues. The CDR3 DNA follows: TGCAGTGCTGGGACTCCCGAGGGGGCGTCGGAAGCTTTCTTT. It encodes CSAGTPEGASEAFF.

In its sample, this clonotype was seen many times. V and J are TRBV7-2 and TRBJ2-1, with D maybe TRBD1 (6 bases). V was trimmed by 3 bases and J by 2 bases, leaving 11 bases between them. The CDR3 has 15 residues. The germline CDR1 and CDR2 sequences are SGHTA and FQGNSA. Here the CDR3 reads CASSFGGGTYNEQFF. The CDR3 coding sequence is TGTGCCAGCAGCTTCGGTGGGGGCACCTACAATGAGCAGTTCTTC.

There are a few counts of this clonotype. The chain uses TRBV5-1 and TRBJ1-2, with 7 bases fitting TRBD1. V lost 3 bases to trimming and J lost 2 bases; unmatched junction nucleotides: 10. This CDR3 has 16 residues. The germline V gene has CDR1 SGHRS and CDR2 YFSETQ. The CDR3 DNA follows: TGCGCCAGCAGCTCGTTTCGGACAGGTTCGAACTATGGCTACACCTTC. It specifies CASSSFRTGSNYGYTF.

The chain has TRBV4-1 and TRBJ1-3, with D maybe TRBD1 (5 bases). Per the germline V gene, CDR1 is MGHRA and CDR2 is YSYEKL. V lost 1 base, J lost 2 bases, and 18 bases lay in between. This CDR3 contains 18 residues. The CDR3 DNA reads TGCGCCAGCAGCCAAGTGAAAGGGGTGAGCTGGCCTGGAAACACCATATATTTT. It yields the protein CASSQVKGVSWPGNTIYF.

The genes are TRBV27 and TRBJ1-4; D is perhaps TRBD1 (6 bases). Germline V gene lookup returns CDR1 MNHEY and CDR2 SMNVEV (reference sequence). The CDR3 contains 13 residues. Deletions cut 10 bases from V and 4 bases from J, with 13 bases between. This CDR3 is CATREQGNEKLFF. CDR3 nucleotide sequence: TGTGCCACCCGGGAACAGGGTAATGAAAAACTGTTTTTT.

This clonotype was counted a few times. The chain uses TRBV7-9 and TRBJ1-2; D may be TRBD1 (5 bases). Trimming took 2 bases from V and 4 from J, leaving 17 bases between them. Germline-derived CDR1 and CDR2 are SEHNR and FQNEAQ (reference sequence). The CDR3 totals 16 residues. CDR3 sequence reads: CASSLREGEVAYGYTF. DNA of the CDR3: TGTGCCAGCAGCTTAAGAGAAGGGGAGGTGGCCTATGGCTACACCTTC.

Details on this clonotype: The CDR3 carries no conserved terminal phenylalanine or tryptophan, so it likely arises from a read error. The chain has TRBV20-1 and TRBJ2-5, with 8 bases matching TRBD1. Germline assignment: CDR1 DFQATT and CDR2 SNEGSKA (reference sequence). The CDR3 length is 16 residues. Germline trimming cut 5 bases from V and 4 bases from J; bases unmatched to any gene: 15. The chain's CDR3 is CSASWPGTGGRETQYS. In nucleotides, the CDR3 is TGCAGTGCTTCCTGGCCTGGGACAGGAGGGAGAGAGACCCAGTACTCC.